Here is one T cell receptor (beta chain) with its context. Antigen specificity is unknown. Other nucleotide sequences from this sample produce the same CDR3. Data came from immunoSEQ multiplex PCR; TCRdb stores just in-frame clones and leaves some out. The sample contains 75,000 to 80,000 clones, about 86% of which appear only once. The data originate from a study of OX40 agonist ivuxolimab in advanced cancers. Findings and limits, study-wide: Expanded clones were, on average, more numerous among CD8+ T cells than CD4+.

The receptor comes from an adult with an advanced solid tumor such as melanoma, head and neck, liver or kidney cancer. Sequencing used CD4+ or CD8+ T cells sorted from blood, obtained in a trial of the OX40 agonist ivuxolimab.

The CDR3 region has the DNA TGTGCCAGCAGTTTATCCGGGGGCGGCTACACCTTC. Its translation is CASSLSGGGYTF. The chain couples TRBV28 to TRBJ1-2, with a possible D match to TRBD1 (6 bases). Looked up from germline, CDR1 is MDHEN and CDR2 is SYDVKM. There are 12 residues in the CDR3. Trimming removed 1 base at V and 8 bases at J, with 8 bases between.